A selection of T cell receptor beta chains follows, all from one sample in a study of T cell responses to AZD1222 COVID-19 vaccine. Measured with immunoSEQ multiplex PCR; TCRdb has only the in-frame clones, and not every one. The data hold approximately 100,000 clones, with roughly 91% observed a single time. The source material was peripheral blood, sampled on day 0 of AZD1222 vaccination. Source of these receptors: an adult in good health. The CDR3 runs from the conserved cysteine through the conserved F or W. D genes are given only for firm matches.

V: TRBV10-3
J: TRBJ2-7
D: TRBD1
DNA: TGTGCCCCCAAACCCGGGACAGGACCCCCACCGCGGGGCGAGCAGTACTTC
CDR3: CAPKPGTGPPPRGEQYF

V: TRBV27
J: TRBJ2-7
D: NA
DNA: TGTGCCAGCGGGATCGACGGCCCCTACGAGCAGTACTTC
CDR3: CASGIDGPYEQYF

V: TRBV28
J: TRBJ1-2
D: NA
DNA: TGTGCCAGCAGCGGTCTTTCCGGTGGCTACACCTTC
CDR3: CASSGLSGGYTF

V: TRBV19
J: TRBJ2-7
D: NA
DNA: TGTGCCAGTAGTAGGGGGGCCACAGGGACCATCTACGAGCAGTACTTC
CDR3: CASSRGATGTIYEQYF

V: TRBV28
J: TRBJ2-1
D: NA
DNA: TGTGCCAGCAGTTCCCAAAGTGATGAGCAGTTCTTC
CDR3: CASSSQSDEQFF

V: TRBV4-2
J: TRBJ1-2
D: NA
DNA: TGTGCCAGCAGCCAAGTCAGGGAGAGTGGCTACACCTTC
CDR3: CASSQVRESGYTF

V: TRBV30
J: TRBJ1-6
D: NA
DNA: TGTGCCTGGAGTCTCCTCAGCTCCTATAATTCACCCCTCCACTTT
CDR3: CAWSLLSSYNSPLHF

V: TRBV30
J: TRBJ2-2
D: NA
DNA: TGTGCCTGGTACCCTCAGGGGACCGGGGAGCTGTTTTTT
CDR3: CAWYPQGTGELFF

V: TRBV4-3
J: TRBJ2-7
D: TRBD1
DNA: TGCGCCAGCAGCCTGGACAGGGTTGGCGAGCAGTACTTC
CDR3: CASSLDRVGEQYF

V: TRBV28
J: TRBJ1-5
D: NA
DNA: TGTGCCAGCAGCGACGGGACGGCAAATCAGCCCCAGCATTTT
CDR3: CASSDGTANQPQHF

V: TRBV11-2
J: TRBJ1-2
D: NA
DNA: TGTGCCAGCAGCTTCCGACAGTATGGCTACACCTTC
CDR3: CASSFRQYGYTF

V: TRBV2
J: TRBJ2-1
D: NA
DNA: TGTGCCAGCAGATGGGGCCATGAGCAGTTCTTC
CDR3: CASRWGHEQFF